This TCR beta chain was documented in a study of long-term antiretroviral therapy in people with HIV. Germline loops: CDR1 LNHNV, CDR2 YYDKDF (reference sequence). CDR3 length equals 15 residues. V dropped 0 bases and J dropped 6 bases, with 11 bases sitting between them. With survey level as its setting, the immunoSEQ assay was v3.0. The sequencing target was about 35,000-55,000 T-cell genomes per sample. Measured with immunoSEQ multiplex PCR; TCRdb has only the in-frame clones, and not every one. The sample contains about 17,000 clones, about 86% of which appear only once. The sequence derives from a man in his fifties with HIV. The gene calls are TRBV15 and TRBJ1-4; TRBD1 might be the D (6 bases). This material consisted of unsorted PBMCs, taken 0.3 years before starting antiretroviral therapy. CDR3 region: CATSREGQGYEKLFF. The DNA of the CDR3 is TGTGCCACCAGCAGAGAGGGCCAGGGGTATGAAAAACTGTTTTTT.